A selection of T cell receptor beta chains follows, all from one sample in a study of T cell responses to AZD1222 COVID-19 vaccine. Profiled with immunoSEQ multiplex PCR; TCRdb holds only in-frame clones, not every one. The sample contains around 96,000 clones, 80% to 95% of which appear only once. Material: peripheral blood, obtained 28 days after the second AZD1222 dose. These TCRs come from an adult who received the AZD1222 COVID-19 vaccine. Each CDR3 is given with its conserved first and last residue. D genes are given only for firm matches. Clone size appears in some rows only: once, few, many, or a class for an expanded clone.

>TRBV5-1|NA|NA|TRBJ1-2|15
CASSLGGQGNYGYTF
TGCGCCAGCAGCCTCGGAGGGCAGGGAAACTATGGCTACACCTTC
>TRBV28|TRBD1|NA|TRBJ1-2|15
CASSNRQGAGRGYTF
TGTGCCAGCAGCAACCGACAGGGGGCGGGTCGTGGCTACACCTTC
>TRBV7-8|TRBD1|NA|TRBJ1-5|15
CASRAGTGASQPQHF
TGTGCCAGCAGGGCCGGTACAGGGGCTTCGCAGCCCCAGCATTTT
>TRBV3-1/TRBV3-2|NA|NA|TRBJ1-1|14
CASSQLPANTEAFF
TGTGCCAGCAGCCAGCTTCCTGCGAACACTGAAGCTTTCTTT
>TRBV15|NA|NA|TRBJ2-7|15
CATSRGRQSNYEQYF
TGTGCCACCAGCAGAGGTAGGCAGTCCAACTACGAGCAGTACTTC
>TRBV13|TRBD1|once|TRBJ2-5|16
CASSRSGTGGRETQYF
TGTGCCAGCAGCCGCTCCGGGACAGGGGGTCGAGAGACCCAGTACTTC
>TRBV7-3|TRBD2|NA|TRBJ2-1|15
CASSLTSGVYNEQFF
TGTGCCAGCAGCTTAACCAGCGGGGTTTACAATGAGCAGTTCTTC
>TRBV2|TRBD2|few|TRBJ2-7|13
CASSSGRFYEQYF
TGTGCCAGCAGTAGCGGGAGGTTTTACGAGCAGTACTTC
>TRBV30|NA|once|TRBJ2-1|16
CAWTLRGDPSYNEQFF
TGTGCCTGGACCCTAAGGGGGGATCCTTCCTACAATGAGCAGTTCTTC
>TRBV18|TRBD1|NA|TRBJ2-7|17
CASSPIPMDRGDYEQYF
TGTGCCAGCTCGCCGATCCCCATGGACAGGGGAGACTACGAGCAGTACTTC
>TRBV5-5|NA|NA|TRBJ2-7|13
CASSLAGNYEQYF
TGTGCCAGCAGCTTGGCCGGGAACTACGAGCAGTACTTC
>TRBV10-3|TRBD2|NA|TRBJ2-7|15
CATGTSGLTTYGQYF
TGTGCCACCGGGACTAGCGGGCTTACCACCTACGGGCAGTACTTC
>TRBV19|NA|NA|TRBJ1-5|12
CASSIGEQPQHF
TGTGCCAGTAGTATAGGAGAACAGCCCCAGCATTTT
>TRBV5-4|NA|once|TRBJ1-2|15
CASSPAGAGDYGYTF
TGTGCCAGCAGCCCGGCCGGGGCAGGGGACTATGGCTACACCTTC
>TRBV21-1|NA|NA|TRBJ1-1|22
CASSKEAACRQGAWGMNTEAFF
TGTGCCAGCAGCAAAGAAGCGGCCTGTAGACAGGGGGCGTGGGGAATGAACACTGAAGCTTTCTTT
>TRBV18|NA|NA|TRBJ2-1|16
CASSPPVRGSYNEQFF
TGTGCCAGCTCACCACCGGTCCGCGGTTCCTACAATGAGCAGTTCTTC
>TRBV7-8|NA|once|TRBJ2-1|13
CASTHLLNNEQFF
TGTGCCAGCACGCATCTTCTGAACAATGAGCAGTTCTTC